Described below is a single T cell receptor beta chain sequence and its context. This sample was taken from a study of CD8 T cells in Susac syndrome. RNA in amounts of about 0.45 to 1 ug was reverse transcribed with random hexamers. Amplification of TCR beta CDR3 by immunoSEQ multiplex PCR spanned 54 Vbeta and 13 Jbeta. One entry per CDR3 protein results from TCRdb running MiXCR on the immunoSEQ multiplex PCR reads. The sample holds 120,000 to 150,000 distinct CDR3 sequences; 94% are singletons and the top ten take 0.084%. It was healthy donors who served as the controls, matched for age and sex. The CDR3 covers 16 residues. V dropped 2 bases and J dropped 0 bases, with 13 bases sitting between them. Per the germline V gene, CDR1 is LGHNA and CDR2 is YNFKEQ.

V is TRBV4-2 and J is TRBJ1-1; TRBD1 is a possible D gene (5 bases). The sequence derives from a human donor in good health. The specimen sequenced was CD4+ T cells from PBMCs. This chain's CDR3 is CASSQLGPTMNTEAFF. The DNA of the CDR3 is TGTGCCAGCAGCCAATTGGGACCGACTATGAACACTGAAGCTTTCTTT.